The clone carrying this TCR beta chain was detected ten times or more. What it recognizes is unknown. Germline V gene sequence: CDR1 MNHEY, CDR2 SMNVEV (reference sequence). The CDR3 spans 14 residues. Trimming cost V 4 bases and J 2 bases, with 8 bases left between them. This specimen belongs to a study of regulatory T cells in long-lasting Graves disease. Across the study: Graves' disease counted as persistent after over 5 years of antithyroid drugs with positive TSH receptor antibodies.

iRepertoire HTBI primers and Arm-PCR of CDR3 regions built TCR beta libraries. Using its own MiXCR run on the multiplex PCR reads, TCRdb lists one record per CDR3 protein. Altogether approximately 350,000 distinct CDR3 sequences are present, roughly 24% being singletons, with the ten largest covering approximately 28%. General study points: Accuracy may have suffered from the small sample size. Tissue studied was limited to peripheral blood, excluding thyroid tissue.

The time point here: persistent/refractory GD, antithyroid drugs over 5 years with positive TRAb. RNA extracted from PBMCs served as the sequencing template. A roughly 8.7-milliliter sample of peripheral blood was drawn into EDTA tubes. The TCR comes from a woman between 40 and 50 years old with Graves disease. Source: peripheral blood mononuclear cells (PBMCs), taken when the disease was refractory, from a patient treated with antithyroid drugs. The gene calls are TRBV27 and TRBJ2-2; D is undetermined. CDR3: CASSSLINTGELFF. CDR3 bases: TGTGCCAGCAGTTCATTGATCAACACCGGGGAGCTGTTTTTT.